One sample yielded the 24 T cell receptor beta chains listed below, sequenced in a study of OX40 agonist ivuxolimab in advanced cancers. Assay used: immunoSEQ multiplex PCR; TCRdb lists only in-frame clones, some missing. The sample lists about 82,000 clones, more than 90% occurring once. Sequencing was performed on CD4+ or CD8+ T cells sorted from blood, taken in a trial of the OX40 agonist ivuxolimab. Receptor source: an adult with an advanced solid tumor such as melanoma, head and neck, liver or kidney cancer.

The rearrangement uses TRBV5-6 and TRBJ2-6, with 7 bases matching TRBD1. Trimming at V came to 4 bases and at J to 2 bases, leaving 9 bases not matched to a gene. Germline CDR1 SGHDT, CDR2 YYEEEE. This CDR3 contains 17 residues. The CDR3 reads CASSPPVGGPGANVLTF. DNA of the CDR3: TGTGCCAGCAGCCCACCGGTAGGGGGCCCTGGGGCCAACGTCCTGACTTTC.

The rearrangement joins TRBV27 to TRBJ1-5; D is unresolved. The germline CDR1 and CDR2 sequences are MNHEY and SMNVEV (reference sequence). The CDR3 is made up of 14 amino acids. V was shortened by 7 bases and J by 2 bases, with 12 bases between the two germline ends. In DNA form, the CDR3 reads TGTGCCAGCAACCCCGTTAGTGGCAATCAGCCCCAGCATTTT. Protein sequence: CASNPVSGNQPQHF.

The V and J genes are TRBV5-4 and TRBJ2-7; 9 nucleotides line up with TRBD2. CDR1 and CDR2 from the germline V gene are SGHNT and YYREEE (reference sequence). This CDR3 spans 16 amino acids. The J segment lost 2 bases and the V segment lost 0 bases, leaving 6 bases of the junction unmatched. DNA for the CDR3: TGTGCCAGCAGCTTGGGACTAGCGGTGAGCCCCTACGAGCAGTACTTC. Translation gives CASSLGLAVSPYEQYF.

This chain joins TRBV7-2 and TRBJ2-1, with 8 positions matching TRBD2. V gave up 3 bases and J gave up 1 base; unmatched junction bases: 2. This CDR3 spans 15 amino acids. Germline V gene sequence: CDR1 SGHTA, CDR2 FQGNSA. CDR3 residues: CASSFTSGSYNEQFF. For the CDR3, the DNA is TGTGCCAGCAGCTTTACTAGCGGTTCCTACAATGAGCAGTTCTTC.

The chain has TRBV5-1 and TRBJ2-3; 7 nucleotides agree with TRBD1. Trimming removed 3 bases from V and 0 bases from J; junction bases left unmatched: 10. Germline assignment: CDR1 SGHRS and CDR2 YFSETQ. This CDR3 region has 17 residues. The CDR3 DNA reads TGCGCCAGCAGCTCCAGGGGCACAGGGGCGAGCACAGATACGCAGTATTTT. Protein sequence: CASSSRGTGASTDTQYF.

The chain is built from TRBV5-1 and TRBJ2-1, with TRBD2 matching over 13 bases. This CDR3 comprises 19 residues. V lost 3 bases and J lost 1; bases outside the gene matches: 10. Germline V gives CDR1 SGHRS, CDR2 YFSETQ. CDR3 region: CASSWTGTSGAASYNEQFF. DNA of the CDR3: TGCGCCAGCAGCTGGACCGGGACTAGCGGGGCTGCGTCCTACAATGAGCAGTTCTTC.

CDR3 bases: TGTGCCAGCTCACCATGGGGTAACACCGGGGAGCTGTTTTTT. Its translation is CASSPWGNTGELFF. V is TRBV18 and J is TRBJ2-2, with D hard to call. Between the trimmed V and J ends, which lost 2 bases and 2 bases, there was a span of 6 bases. Germline values: CDR1 KGHSH, CDR2 LQKENI. This CDR3 is built from 14 residues.

A single count supports this clone. The V call is TRBV4-3, the J call TRBJ2-3; 12 positions match TRBD2. The CDR3 totals 16 residues. J was trimmed by 5 bases and V by 3 bases; bases with no gene match: 6. Germline CDR1 is LGHNA and CDR2 is YSLEER. DNA for the CDR3: TGCGCCAGCAGCCAGTCTCTAGCGGGAGGGTTAGATACGCAGTATTTT. Amino acid sequence: CASSQSLAGGLDTQYF.

The J gene is TRBJ2-7, the V gene TRBV5-1, with no clear D. Per the germline V gene, CDR1 is SGHRS and CDR2 is YFSETQ. The ends were cut back, 0 bases at V and 0 bases at J, with 4 bases in the middle. The CDR3 is made up of 13 amino acids. The CDR3, as DNA: TGCGCCAGCAGCTTGGCAAGCTCCTACGAGCAGTACTTC. This translates into CASSLASSYEQYF. Using reference TRBV5-1 and TRBJ2-7 for the parts outside the CDR3, the full variable domain is KAGVTQTPRYLIKTRGQQVTLSCSPISGHRSVSWYQQTPGQGLQFLFEYFSETQRNKGNFPGRFSGRQFSNSRSEMNVSTLELGDSALYLCASSLASSYEQYFGPGTRLTVT.

The J gene is TRBJ2-7, the V gene TRBV7-8, with D perhaps assigned TRBD1 or TRBD2 (5 bases each). The CDR3 spans 16 residues. Trimming removed 2 bases at V and 0 bases at J, with 14 bases between. CDR1 and CDR2 (germline): SGHVS, FQNEAQ. CDR3 amino acids: CASSLYRGLSSYEQYF. The CDR3 nucleotides are TGTGCCAGCAGCTTATACCGGGGCCTCAGCTCCTACGAGCAGTACTTC.

The V call is TRBV9, the J call TRBJ2-3; possibly TRBD2 for D (5 bases). The V end was cut by 3 bases, the J end by 5 bases, with 13 bases between. The length of the CDR3 is 14 residues. The germline V gene has CDR1 SGDLS and CDR2 YYNGEE. Here the CDR3 reads CASSETRSGDTQYF. The CDR3 DNA reads TGTGCCAGCAGCGAAACTAGAAGTGGAGATACGCAGTATTTT.

This chain uses TRBV14 with TRBJ1-1, with TRBD1 as a possible D gene (6 bases). The germline V gene encodes CDR1 SGHDN and CDR2 FVKESK. CDR3 length: 14 residues. The V end lost 10 bases, the J end lost 2 bases, and 17 bases lay between the germline ends. This CDR3 is CATERSRGNTEAFF. The CDR3 region has the DNA TGTGCCACCGAACGATCCAGGGGTAACACTGAAGCTTTCTTT.

The rearrangement uses TRBV7-2 and TRBJ2-3, with TRBD1 matching over 12 bases. V was pared by 5 bases and J by 4 bases, with 4 bases of the junction left unmatched. The length of the CDR3 is 15 residues. Germline loops: CDR1 SGHTA, CDR2 FQGNSA. The CDR3 DNA reads TGTGCCAGCAGCCGGGACAGGGGGCGACCAGATACGCAGTATTTT. It encodes CASSRDRGRPDTQYF.

This clone was picked up one time. The chain has TRBV2 and TRBJ1-2; D is perhaps TRBD1 (5 bases). The CDR3 covers 14 residues. V was cut by 7 bases and J by 0 bases, with 12 bases left in between. Germline V gives CDR1 SNHLY, CDR2 FYNNEI. The CDR3 is CASTTGLANYGYTF. The CDR3 DNA reads TGTGCCAGCACCACAGGACTAGCTAACTATGGCTACACCTTC.

This chain connects TRBV9 to TRBJ1-4; TRBD1 matches 8 bases. The CDR3 totals 13 residues. Germline V CDR1 and CDR2: SGDLS, YYNGEE. Trimming took 0 bases from V and 8 from J; bases not matched to a gene: 0. In nucleotides, the CDR3 is TGTGCCAGCAGCGTAGGGGACAGGGAAAAACTGTTTTTT. Protein: CASSVGDREKLFF.

The rearrangement uses TRBV7-2 and TRBJ1-6, with D unclear. V was clipped by 6 bases and J by 5 bases, with 23 bases between them. The CDR3 totals 18 residues. Germline V CDR1 and CDR2: SGHTA, FQGNSA. The DNA of the CDR3 is TGTGCCAGCAGTCTTGCCTATAACCGGGCGATAAATAATTCACCCCTCCACTTT. Protein: CASSLAYNRAINNSPLHF.

This sequence joins TRBV2 and TRBJ1-1; D not certain. Trimming stripped 0 bases from V and 9 bases from J, with 11 bases between. The CDR3 sequence is 13 residues long. Germline V gene data show CDR1 as SNHLY and CDR2 as FYNNEI. CDR3 bases: TGTGCCAGCAGTGAAGCGCTTCGAGCCCAAGCTTTCTTT. Its protein product is CASSEALRAQAFF.

This rearrangement joins TRBV19 to TRBJ1-6, with TRBD1 matching over 9 bases. The CDR3 length is 14 residues. Germline values: CDR1 LNHDA, CDR2 SQIVND (reference sequence). V shed 5 bases and J 7 bases; nucleotides not matched to a gene: 3. As DNA, the CDR3 is TGTGCCAGTAGTGGACAGGGGCGGAATTCACCCCTCCACTTT. Protein: CASSGQGRNSPLHF.

There are a few counts of this clone. CDR3: CASSIASRVDYGYTF. The CDR3 DNA reads as TGTGCCAGTAGTATAGCCTCCAGGGTCGACTATGGCTACACCTTC. The chain employs TRBV19 and TRBJ1-2; possible D gene TRBD1, 5 bases. CDR3 length equals 15 residues. From germline, CDR1 is LNHDA and CDR2 SQIVND (reference sequence). Trimming stripped 1 base from V and 3 bases from J, with 12 bases between.

The J gene is TRBJ1-2, the V gene TRBV25-1; 7 nucleotides align to TRBD1. Trimming cost V 3 bases and J 4 bases; bases outside gene matches: 11. CDR1 is MGHDK and CDR2 is SYGVNS in the germline V gene. The CDR3 sequence is 16 residues long. This chain's CDR3 is CASSDQRTGPTYGYTF. The CDR3 DNA follows: TGTGCCAGCAGTGATCAACGGACAGGACCGACCTATGGCTACACCTTC.

The chain uses TRBV10-3 and TRBJ2-2, with 11 bases matching TRBD1. Germline trimming cut 6 bases from V and 3 bases from J; bases unmatched to any gene: 3. The CDR3 has 15 amino acids. Germline lookup yields CDR1 ENHRY and CDR2 SYGVKD. The CDR3 nucleotides are TGTGCCATCAGGGACAGGGGGCAGGACACCGGGGAGCTGTTTTTT. Translation: CAIRDRGQDTGELFF.

V usage is TRBV7-2 and J usage is TRBJ2-7; D call uncertain. Germline V gene sequence: CDR1 SGHTA, CDR2 FQGNSA. The CDR3 contains 14 residues. V lost 0 bases and J 2 bases, leaving 8 bases between the germline ends. CDR3 DNA sequence: TGTGCCAGCAGCTTAGCGTATACTACCTACGAGCAGTACTTC. Protein product: CASSLAYTTYEQYF.

The chain has TRBV10-3 and TRBJ2-7, with D perhaps being TRBD1 or TRBD2 (5 bases each). Trimming cost V 8 bases and J 6 bases, with 17 bases left between them. Germline V lookup: CDR1 ENHRY, CDR2 SYGVKD. This CDR3 contains 13 residues. For the CDR3, the DNA is TGTGCCATCGGGGGAAATCGGGCTTCCGAGCAGTACTTC. This encodes CAIGGNRASEQYF.

The chain employs TRBV5-1 and TRBJ2-3, with 8 bases identical to TRBD1. V lost 4 bases to trimming and J lost 4 bases; unmatched junction nucleotides: 11. This CDR3 has 16 amino acids. Germline CDR1 and CDR2: SGHRS and YFSETQ. This CDR3 reads CASSPTIQGVSDTQYF. CDR3 DNA: TGCGCCAGCAGCCCAACGATACAGGGGGTCTCAGATACGCAGTATTTT. The full variable domain, rest sourced from reference TRBV5-1 and TRBJ2-3, is KAGVTQTPRYLIKTRGQQVTLSCSPISGHRSVSWYQQTPGQGLQFLFEYFSETQRNKGNFPGRFSGRQFSNSRSEMNVSTLELGDSALYLCASSPTIQGVSDTQYFGPGTRLTVL.